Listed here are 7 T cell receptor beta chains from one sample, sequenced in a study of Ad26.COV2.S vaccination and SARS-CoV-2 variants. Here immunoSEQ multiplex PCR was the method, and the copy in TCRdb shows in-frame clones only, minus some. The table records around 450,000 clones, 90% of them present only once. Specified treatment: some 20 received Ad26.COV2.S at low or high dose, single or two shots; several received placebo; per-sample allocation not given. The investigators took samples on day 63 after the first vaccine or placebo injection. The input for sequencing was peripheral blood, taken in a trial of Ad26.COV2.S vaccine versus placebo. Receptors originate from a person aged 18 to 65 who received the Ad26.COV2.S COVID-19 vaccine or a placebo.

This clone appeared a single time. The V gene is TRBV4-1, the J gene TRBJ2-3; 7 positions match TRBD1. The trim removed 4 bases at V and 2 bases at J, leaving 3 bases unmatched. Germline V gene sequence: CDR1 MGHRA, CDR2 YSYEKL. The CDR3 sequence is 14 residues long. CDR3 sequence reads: CASSRGTVTDTQYF. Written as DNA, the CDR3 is TGCGCCAGCAGCCGAGGGACAGTCACAGATACGCAGTATTTT.

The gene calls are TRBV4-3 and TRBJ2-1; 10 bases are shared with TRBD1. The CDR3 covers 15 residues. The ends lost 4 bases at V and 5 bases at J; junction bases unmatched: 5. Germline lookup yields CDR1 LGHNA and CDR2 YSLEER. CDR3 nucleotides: TGCGCCAGCAGCCGCCGACAGGGGGCTGACAATGAGCAGTTCTTC. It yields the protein CASSRRQGADNEQFF.

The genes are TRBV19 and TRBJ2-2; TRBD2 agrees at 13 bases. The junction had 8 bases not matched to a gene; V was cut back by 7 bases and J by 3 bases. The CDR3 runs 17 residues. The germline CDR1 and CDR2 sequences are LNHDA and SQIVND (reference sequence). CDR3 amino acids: CASNSLAGGEDTGELFF. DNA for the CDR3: TGTGCCAGTAACTCACTAGCGGGAGGGGAGGACACCGGGGAGCTGTTTTTT.

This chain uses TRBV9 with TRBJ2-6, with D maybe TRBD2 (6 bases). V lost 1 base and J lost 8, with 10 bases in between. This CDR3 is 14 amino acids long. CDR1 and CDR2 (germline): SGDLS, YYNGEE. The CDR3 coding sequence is TGTGCCAGCAGCGTACAGGGAGGCTCCAACGTCCTGACTTTC. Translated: CASSVQGGSNVLTF.

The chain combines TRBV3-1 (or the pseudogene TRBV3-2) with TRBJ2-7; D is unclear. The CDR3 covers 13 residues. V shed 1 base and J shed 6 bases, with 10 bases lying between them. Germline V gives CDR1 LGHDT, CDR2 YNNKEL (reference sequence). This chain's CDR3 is CASSQGRQGEQYF. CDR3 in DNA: TGTGCCAGCAGCCAAGGGAGACAAGGCGAGCAGTACTTC.

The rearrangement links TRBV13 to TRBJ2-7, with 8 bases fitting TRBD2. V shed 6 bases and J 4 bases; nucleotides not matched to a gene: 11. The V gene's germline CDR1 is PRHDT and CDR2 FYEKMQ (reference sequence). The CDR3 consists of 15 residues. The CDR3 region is CASSGRAGERYEQYF. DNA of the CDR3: TGTGCCAGCAGTGGGCGAGCGGGAGAGCGGTACGAGCAGTACTTC.

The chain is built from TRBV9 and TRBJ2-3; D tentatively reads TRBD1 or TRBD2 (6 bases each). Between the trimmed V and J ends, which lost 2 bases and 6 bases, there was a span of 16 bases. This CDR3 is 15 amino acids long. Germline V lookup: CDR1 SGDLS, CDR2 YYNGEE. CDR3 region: CASSVLGQTRDTQYF. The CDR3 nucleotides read TGTGCCAGCAGCGTCCTTGGACAGACTAGGGATACGCAGTATTTT.